One and the same sample provided the 5 T cell receptor beta chains below, sequenced in a study of cytomegalovirus exposure and HLA in healthy donors. PCR primers comprised 60 Vbeta and 13 Jbeta primers. TCRdb's table, derived via immunoSEQ multiplex PCR, lists solely in-frame clones and lacks some. The table has approximately 130,000 clones, 75% to 90% seen once; the top ten hold about 7%. The material sequenced was PBMCs. All receptors derive from a young woman in good health and CMV-seropositive.

This clone showed up just a few times. The identical CDR3 is also encoded by other nucleotide sequences in the sample. The CDR3 here is CASSVGGGNTIYF. The CDR3 DNA reads as TGTGCCAGCAGCGTAGGGGGCGGAAACACCATATATTTT. J is TRBJ1-3 and V is TRBV9, with a possible D match to TRBD1 (5 bases). The V end was cut by 0 bases, the J end by 4 bases, with 5 bases between. Germline values: CDR1 SGDLS, CDR2 YYNGEE. CDR3 length: 13 amino acids.

The J gene is TRBJ1-1, the V gene TRBV28; D not certain. Trimming took off 8 bases at V and 3 bases at J, with 7 bases between the two ends. CDR1 and CDR2 (germline): MDHEN, SYDVKM. This CDR3 has 11 residues. The CDR3 DNA is TGTGCCAGCCGGGAATACACTGAAGCTTTCTTT. Amino acids: CASREYTEAFF.

The V gene is TRBV6-5, the J gene TRBJ2-7, with D possibly being TRBD1 (5 bases). CDR1 and CDR2 (germline): MNHEY, SVGAGI. This CDR3 has 13 amino acids. V was pared by 7 bases and J by 1 base, with 11 bases between. The CDR3 loop reads CASTRAESYEQYF. The CDR3 bases are TGTGCCAGCACCAGGGCGGAGTCCTACGAGCAGTACTTC.

This chain links TRBV28 with TRBJ2-7; weak D call: TRBD1 (5 bases). The V end lost 5 bases, the J end lost 5 bases, and 19 bases lay between the germline ends. Germline V gene lookup returns CDR1 MDHEN and CDR2 SYDVKM. The length of the CDR3 is 15 residues. Here the CDR3 reads CASSPVDLGANEQYF. DNA of the CDR3: TGTGCCAGCAGTCCCGTCGACTTAGGGGCCAACGAGCAGTACTTC.

This chain connects TRBV30 to TRBJ1-1, with TRBD1 as a possible D gene (5 bases). Per germline, CDR1 GTSNPN and CDR2 SVGIG (reference sequence). V gave up 3 bases and J gave up 5 bases, with 13 bases separating them. This CDR3 is built from 13 residues. The CDR3 bases are TGTGCCTGGAGGGCACAGGCTATAACTGAAGCTTTCTTT. Protein product: CAWRAQAITEAFF. Combining the CDR3 with reference TRBV30 and TRBJ1-1 gives the whole variable domain SQTIHQWPATLVQPVGSPLSLECTVEGTSNPNLYWYRQAAGRGLQLLFYSVGIGQISSEVPQNLSASRPQDRQFILSSKKLLLSDSGFYLCAWRAQAITEAFFGQGTRLTVV.